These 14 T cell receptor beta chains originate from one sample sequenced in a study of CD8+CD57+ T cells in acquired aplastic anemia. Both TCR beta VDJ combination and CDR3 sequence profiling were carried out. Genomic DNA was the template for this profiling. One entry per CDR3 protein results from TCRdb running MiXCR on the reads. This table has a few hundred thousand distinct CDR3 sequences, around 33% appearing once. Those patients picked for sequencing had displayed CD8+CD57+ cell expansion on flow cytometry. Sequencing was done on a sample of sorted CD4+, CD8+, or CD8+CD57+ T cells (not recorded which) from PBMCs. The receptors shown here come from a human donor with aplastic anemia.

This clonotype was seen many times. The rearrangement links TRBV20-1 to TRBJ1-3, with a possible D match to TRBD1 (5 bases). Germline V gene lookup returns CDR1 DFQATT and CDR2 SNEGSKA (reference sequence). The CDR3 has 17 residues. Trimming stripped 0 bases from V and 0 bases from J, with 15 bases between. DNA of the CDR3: TGCAGTGCTAGAGATGCCCGCAGGGTTAGCTCTGGAAACACCATATATTTT. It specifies CSARDARRVSSGNTIYF.

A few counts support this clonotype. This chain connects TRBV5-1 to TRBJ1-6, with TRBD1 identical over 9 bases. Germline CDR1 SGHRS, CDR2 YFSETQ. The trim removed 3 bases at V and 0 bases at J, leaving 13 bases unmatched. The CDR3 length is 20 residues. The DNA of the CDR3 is TGCGCCAGCAGCTCGATACAGGGGGCGATTAAAGCCTCCTATAATTCACCCCTCCACTTT. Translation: CASSSIQGAIKASYNSPLHF.

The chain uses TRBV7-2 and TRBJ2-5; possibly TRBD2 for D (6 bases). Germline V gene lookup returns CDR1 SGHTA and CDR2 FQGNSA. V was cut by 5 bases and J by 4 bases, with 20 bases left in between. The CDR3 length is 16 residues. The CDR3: CASSPTGDPVSETQYF. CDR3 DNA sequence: TGTGCCAGCAGCCCTACGGGGGACCCAGTGTCAGAGACCCAGTACTTC.

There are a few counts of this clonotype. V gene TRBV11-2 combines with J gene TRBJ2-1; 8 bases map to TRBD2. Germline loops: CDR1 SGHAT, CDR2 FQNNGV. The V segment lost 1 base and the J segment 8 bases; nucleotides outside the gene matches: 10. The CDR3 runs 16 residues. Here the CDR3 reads CASSLVGSGSIYEQFF. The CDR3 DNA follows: TGTGCCAGCAGCTTAGTAGGCAGCGGGAGTATCTATGAGCAGTTCTTC.

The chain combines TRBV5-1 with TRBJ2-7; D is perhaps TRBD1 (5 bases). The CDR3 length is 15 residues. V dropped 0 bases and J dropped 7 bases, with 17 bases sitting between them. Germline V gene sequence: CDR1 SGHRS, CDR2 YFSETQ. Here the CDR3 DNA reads TGCGCCAGCAGCTTGGCCGACAGAGGTTTGGGTGAGCAGTACTTC. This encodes CASSLADRGLGEQYF.

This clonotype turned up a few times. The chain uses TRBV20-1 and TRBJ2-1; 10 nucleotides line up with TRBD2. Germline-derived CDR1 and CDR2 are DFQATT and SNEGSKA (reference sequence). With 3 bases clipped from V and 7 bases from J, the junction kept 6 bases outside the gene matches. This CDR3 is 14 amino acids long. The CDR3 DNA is TGCAGTGCTAGTAAGTCTAGCGGGAGTAATGAGCAGTTCTTC. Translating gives CSASKSSGSNEQFF.

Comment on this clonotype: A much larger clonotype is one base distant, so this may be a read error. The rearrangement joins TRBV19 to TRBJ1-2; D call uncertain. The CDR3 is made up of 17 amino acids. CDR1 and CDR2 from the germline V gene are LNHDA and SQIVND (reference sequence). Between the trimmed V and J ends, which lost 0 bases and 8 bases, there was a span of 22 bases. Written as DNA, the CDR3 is TGTGCCAGTAGTATAGACGAAGGAAAGGGTTCGTTTCGGGGCTACACCTTC. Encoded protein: CASSIDEGKGSFRGYTF.

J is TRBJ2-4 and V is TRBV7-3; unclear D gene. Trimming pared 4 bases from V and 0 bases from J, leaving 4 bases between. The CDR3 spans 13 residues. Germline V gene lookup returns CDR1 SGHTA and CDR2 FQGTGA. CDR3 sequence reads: CASSSVAKNIQYF. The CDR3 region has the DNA TGTGCCAGCAGCTCAGTAGCCAAAAACATTCAGTACTTC.

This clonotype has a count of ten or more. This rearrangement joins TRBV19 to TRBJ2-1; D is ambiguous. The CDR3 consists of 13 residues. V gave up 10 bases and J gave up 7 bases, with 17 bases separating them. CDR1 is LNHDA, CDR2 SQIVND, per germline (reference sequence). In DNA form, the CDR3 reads TGTGCCACCGGTAGGGCCCGAGCGAATGAGCAGTTCTTC. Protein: CATGRARANEQFF.

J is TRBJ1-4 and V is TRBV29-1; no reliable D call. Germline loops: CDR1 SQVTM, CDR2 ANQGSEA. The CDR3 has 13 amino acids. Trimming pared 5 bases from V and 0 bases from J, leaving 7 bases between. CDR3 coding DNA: TGCAGCGTTTTACAGTCAACTAATGAAAAACTGTTTTTT. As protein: CSVLQSTNEKLFF. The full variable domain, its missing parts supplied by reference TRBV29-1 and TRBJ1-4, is SAVISQKPSRDICQRGTSLTIQCQVDSQVTMMFWYRQQPGQSLTLIATANQGSEATYESGFVIDKFPISRPNLTFSTLTVSNMSPEDSSIYLCSVLQSTNEKLFFGSGTQLSVL.

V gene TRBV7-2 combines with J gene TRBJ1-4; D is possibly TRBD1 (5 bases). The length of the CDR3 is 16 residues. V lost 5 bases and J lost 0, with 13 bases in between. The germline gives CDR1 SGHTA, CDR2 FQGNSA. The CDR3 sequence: CASSRQQSATNEKLFF. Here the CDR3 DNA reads TGTGCCAGCAGCCGACAGCAGTCGGCAACTAATGAAAAACTGTTTTTT.

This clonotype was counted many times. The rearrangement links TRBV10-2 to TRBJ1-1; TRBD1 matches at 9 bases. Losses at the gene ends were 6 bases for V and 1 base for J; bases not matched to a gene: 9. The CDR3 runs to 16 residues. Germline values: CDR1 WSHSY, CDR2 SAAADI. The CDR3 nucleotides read TGCGCCAGCAGGGACTGGACAGGGGATACGAACACTGAAGCTTTCTTT. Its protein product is CASRDWTGDTNTEAFF.

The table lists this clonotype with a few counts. The CDR3 here is CASSLPSGGSDTQYF. CDR3 sequence (DNA): TGTGCCAGCAGCTTACCTAGCGGGGGTTCGGATACGCAGTATTTT. V gene TRBV7-3 combines with J gene TRBJ2-3, with 10 positions matching TRBD2. Germline V gives CDR1 SGHTA, CDR2 FQGTGA. This CDR3 is built from 15 residues. Trimming removed 2 bases from V and 6 bases from J; junction bases left unmatched: 5.

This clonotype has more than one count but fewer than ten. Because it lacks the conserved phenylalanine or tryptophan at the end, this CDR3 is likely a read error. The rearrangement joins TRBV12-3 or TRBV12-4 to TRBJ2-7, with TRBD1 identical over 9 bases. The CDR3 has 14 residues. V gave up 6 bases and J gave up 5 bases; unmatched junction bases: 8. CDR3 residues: CASSLQGAGDEQYL. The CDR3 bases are TGTGCCAGCAGCCTACAGGGGGCAGGCGACGAGCAGTACCTC.